This note documents a single TCR beta chain sequence. This may be a read error: a much more frequent sequence differs by one nucleotide. This record belongs to a study of T cells in Graves' hyperthyroidism and ophthalmopathy. Study as a whole: Once the initial diagnosis was made, peripheral blood was obtained before any treatment.

A lack of ophthalmopathy progression within 18 months defined stable Graves' hyperthyroidism. TCR beta CDR3 regions were amplified from RNA transcripts. HTBI primers drove first-round RT-PCR of the TCR CDR3. TCRdb re-called the multiplex PCR reads with MiXCR, one entry per CDR3 protein. The repertoire holds 350,000 to 400,000 distinct CDR3 sequences, about 15% seen once, with less than 35% in the top ten. This TCR was recovered from a woman in her thirties with Graves' hyperthyroidism. The sequencing input was blood.

The CDR3 spells CARSVTGEKLFF. The DNA of the CDR3 is TGTGCCCGGAGTGTTACCGGAGAAAAACTGTTTTTT. The chain uses TRBV30 and TRBJ1-4; the D is unclear. This CDR3 region has 12 residues. Germline CDR1 is GTSNPN and CDR2 is SVGIG (reference sequence).